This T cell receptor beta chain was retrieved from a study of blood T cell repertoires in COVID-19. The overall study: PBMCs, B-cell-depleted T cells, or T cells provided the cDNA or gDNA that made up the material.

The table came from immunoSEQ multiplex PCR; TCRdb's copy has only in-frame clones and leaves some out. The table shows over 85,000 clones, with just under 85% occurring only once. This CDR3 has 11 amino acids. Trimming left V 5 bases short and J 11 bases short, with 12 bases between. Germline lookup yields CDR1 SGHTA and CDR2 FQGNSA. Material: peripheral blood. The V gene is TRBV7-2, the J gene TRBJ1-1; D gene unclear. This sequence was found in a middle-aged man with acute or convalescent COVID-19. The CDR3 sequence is CASSPRGRAFF. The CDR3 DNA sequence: TGTGCCAGCAGCCCCCGCGGGCGGGCTTTCTTT.